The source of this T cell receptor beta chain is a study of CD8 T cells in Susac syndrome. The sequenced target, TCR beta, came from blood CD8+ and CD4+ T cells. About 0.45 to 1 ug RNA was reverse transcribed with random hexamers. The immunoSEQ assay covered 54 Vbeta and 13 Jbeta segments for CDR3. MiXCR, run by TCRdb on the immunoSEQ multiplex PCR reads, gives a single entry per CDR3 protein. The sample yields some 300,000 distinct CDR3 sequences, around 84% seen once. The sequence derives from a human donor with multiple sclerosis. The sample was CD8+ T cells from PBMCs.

The CDR3 bases are TGTGCCAGCAGTGGGCCTTCCCCGACGCAGTTCTTC. As protein: CASSGPSPTQFF. V gene TRBV28 combines with J gene TRBJ2-1, with D unresolved. Germline CDR1 is MDHEN and CDR2 is SYDVKM. V was shortened by 5 bases and J by 12 bases, with 14 bases between the two germline ends. This CDR3 is built from 12 residues.